The clone carrying this T cell receptor (beta chain) has more than one count but fewer than ten. Its specificity is not known. The CDR3 length is 15 residues. V gave up 4 bases and J gave up 4 bases, with 14 bases separating them. Germline lookup yields CDR1 MGHRA and CDR2 YSYEKL. The sample belongs to a study of beta chain features in type 1 diabetes. Whole-study context: Age, gender and cell yields were similar between patients and healthy donors. Study-level results: Patients' naive, central memory and Treg TCRB repertoires seemed closer to one another than those of healthy donors. VDJ junctions sequenced from type 1 diabetes patients showed fewer insertions and more deletions. All four CD4+ subsets of Type 1 diabetes patients contained TCRB CDR3s that were moderately but significantly shorter.

What was sequenced were expressed TCRB transcripts, since all of the isolated RNA had been reverse transcribed. Clones were read by immunoSEQ multiplex PCR, and TCRdb kept only the in-frame ones, dropping some. The sample contains 400,000 to 600,000 clones, 30% of which appear only once. The specimen was naive CD4+ T cells from blood. This receptor was identified in a man younger than 35 in good health. The V call is TRBV4-1, the J call TRBJ2-1; D is possibly TRBD2 (6 bases). The CDR3 bases are TGCGCCAGCAGCCTTCTCGGGACTGAGTACAATGAGCAGTTCTTC. As protein: CASSLLGTEYNEQFF.